These 4 T cell receptor beta chains were sequenced from one sample in a study of response to subunit inactivated influenza vaccine. MiXCR was run by TCRdb on the RT-PCR reads, yielding one entry per CDR3 protein. Of just under 550,000 distinct CDR3 sequences in the sample, 20% to 25% were seen once. These sequences were also reported in another study, on T cells expressing NK-cell markers. In that study: The authors generated TCR beta cDNA through 5'RACE template switching with UMIs.

The source material was CD4+ T cells sorted from PBMCs, sampled about 12 days after vaccination. Receptors were obtained from a man over 45 who received an inactivated influenza vaccine.

This clonotype was detected ten times or more. This chain connects TRBV20-1 to TRBJ2-5; 14 nucleotides align to TRBD2. CDR1 and CDR2 (germline): DFQATT, SNEGSKA (reference sequence). This CDR3 has 15 amino acids. V shed 5 bases and J 5 bases; nucleotides not matched to a gene: 7. DNA for the CDR3: TGCAGTGCTCAGACTAGCGGGAGGGCCAGTGAGACCCAGTACTTC. Its translation: CSAQTSGRASETQYF.

This clonotype was observed a handful of times. The chain employs TRBV7-3 and TRBJ1-6; 7 bases agree with TRBD1. The V and J ends lost 5 bases and 7 bases, in that order; junction bases with no gene match: 5. This CDR3 comprises 14 residues. In germline, CDR1 is SGHTA, CDR2 FQGTGA. The CDR3, as DNA: TGTGCCAGCAGCACGACAGGGCGGAATTCACCCCTCCACTTT. This sequence encodes CASSTTGRNSPLHF. The complete variable domain, with remaining parts taken from reference TRBV7-3 and TRBJ1-6, reads GAGVSQTPSNKVTEKGKYVELRCDPISGHTALYWYRQSLGQGPEFLIYFQGTGAADDSGLPNDRFFAVRPEGSVSTLKIQRTERGDSAVYLCASSTTGRNSPLHFGNGTRLTVT.

The rearrangement uses TRBV6-2 or TRBV6-3 and TRBJ2-5; 7 bases are shared with TRBD2. This CDR3 contains 13 residues. Germline CDR1 reads MNHEY; CDR2 reads SVGEGT. V trimming: 6 bases; J trimming: 2 bases; junction bases outside the gene matches: 3. CDR3 coding DNA: TGTGCCAGCAGGGCTAGCGGACAAGAGACCCAGTACTTC. It specifies CASRASGQETQYF.

This clonotype has only a few counts. The V call is TRBV7-6, the J call TRBJ2-5; D might be TRBD1 or TRBD2, each matching 6 bases. Trimming pared 1 base from V and 5 bases from J, leaving 14 bases between. The germline gives CDR1 SGHVS, CDR2 FNYEAQ. The CDR3 has 15 residues. Here the CDR3 DNA reads TGTGCCAGCAGCTTAGAGGGGGGCCTCCTCGAGACCCAGTACTTC. It is translated as CASSLEGGLLETQYF.